These 9 T cell receptor beta chains were sequenced from one sample in a study of blood T cell repertoires in COVID-19. Sequencing was performed with immunoSEQ multiplex PCR; in TCRdb, only in-frame clones are kept and a portion is missing. Of roughly 97,000 clones in the sample, 70% to 90% were seen once. The specimen sequenced was peripheral blood. The source of these receptors is a human donor in a cohort sampled during active COVID-19.

Only a few counts were recorded for this clone. The chain employs TRBV6-5 and TRBJ1-5; D is unresolved. Germline-derived CDR1 and CDR2 are MNHEY and SVGAGI. The CDR3 length is 14 residues. Trimming shortened V by 7 bases and J by 7 bases, and 17 bases separated the two germline ends. CDR3 DNA sequence: TGTGCCAGCACCCTGGGCCGGGGAGACCAGCCCCAGCATTTT. Protein: CASTLGRGDQPQHF.

The rearrangement links TRBV28 to TRBJ1-2, with TRBD1 as a possible D gene (5 bases). The CDR3 has 15 residues. V was shortened by 2 bases and J by 4 bases, with 14 bases between the two germline ends. Germline assignment: CDR1 MDHEN and CDR2 SYDVKM. The CDR3 is CASSLLQGDGYGYTF. CDR3 sequence (DNA): TGTGCCAGCAGTTTACTGCAGGGTGACGGCTATGGCTACACCTTC.

The V call is TRBV11-3, the J call TRBJ1-1, with D uncertain. V lost 4 bases, J lost 2 bases, and 11 bases lay in between. The CDR3 is 14 residues long. The germline V gene encodes CDR1 SGHNT and CDR2 YENEEA. The CDR3 nucleotides are TGTGCCAGCAGCTCTTTAAATAGAAACACTGAAGCTTTCTTT. Residues: CASSSLNRNTEAFF.

The chain uses TRBV24-1 and TRBJ2-5; 8 nucleotides line up with TRBD1. This CDR3 is built from 15 residues. Per germline, CDR1 KGHDR and CDR2 SFDVKD. Trimming at V came to 3 bases and at J to 2 bases, leaving 4 bases not matched to a gene. The CDR3 DNA follows: TGTGCCACCAGTGATACGGGACAGGTACAAGAGACCCAGTACTTC. Translation gives CATSDTGQVQETQYF.

This sequence joins TRBV5-1 and TRBJ2-7; 10 bases agree with TRBD1. In germline, CDR1 is SGHRS, CDR2 YFSETQ. After removal of 4 bases from V and 3 bases from J, the junction contained 10 bases not matched to a gene. This CDR3 has 16 amino acids. CDR3 in DNA: TGCGCCAGCAGCCTGGACAGGGGGGTTAAGTTCTACGAGCAGTACTTC. Translation gives CASSLDRGVKFYEQYF.

The chain links TRBV12-5 to TRBJ2-1, with TRBD2 identical over 13 bases. In germline, CDR1 is LGHNT, CDR2 FRNRAP. The length of the CDR3 is 16 residues. V dropped 0 bases and J dropped 9; count of bases not matched to a gene: 5. CDR3 nucleotide sequence: TGTGCTAGTGGTTTGGTACTAGCGGGAGGGCCGAGTGAGCAGTTCTTC. Protein: CASGLVLAGGPSEQFF.

V usage is TRBV6-1 and J usage is TRBJ2-1; 7 bases are shared with TRBD2. Germline loops: CDR1 MNHNS, CDR2 SASEGT. Unmatched junction bases numbered 7, after V lost 2 bases and J lost 6 bases. The CDR3 runs to 15 residues. The CDR3 DNA follows: TGTGCCAGCAGTGAAATGGCTAGCGGCCTCAATGAGCAGTTCTTC. Residues: CASSEMASGLNEQFF.

The V gene is TRBV2, the J gene TRBJ1-5; D uncertain. V was trimmed by 2 bases and J by 1 base, leaving 6 bases between them. Germline V CDR1 and CDR2: SNHLY, FYNNEI. This CDR3 has 14 residues. The CDR3 here is CASSERLSNQPQHF. In nucleotides, the CDR3 is TGTGCCAGCAGTGAAAGACTGAGCAATCAGCCCCAGCATTTT.

This clone was picked up a small number of times. The chain combines TRBV3-1 (or the pseudogene TRBV3-2) with TRBJ2-6; D call uncertain. The length of the CDR3 is 16 residues. V was trimmed by 3 bases and J by 0 bases, leaving 9 bases between them. Germline CDR1 reads LGHDT; CDR2 reads YNNKEL (reference sequence). The CDR3 DNA sequence: TGTGCCAGCAGCCAGAGGAGAGACTCTGGGGCCAACGTCCTGACTTTC. Amino acids: CASSQRRDSGANVLTF.